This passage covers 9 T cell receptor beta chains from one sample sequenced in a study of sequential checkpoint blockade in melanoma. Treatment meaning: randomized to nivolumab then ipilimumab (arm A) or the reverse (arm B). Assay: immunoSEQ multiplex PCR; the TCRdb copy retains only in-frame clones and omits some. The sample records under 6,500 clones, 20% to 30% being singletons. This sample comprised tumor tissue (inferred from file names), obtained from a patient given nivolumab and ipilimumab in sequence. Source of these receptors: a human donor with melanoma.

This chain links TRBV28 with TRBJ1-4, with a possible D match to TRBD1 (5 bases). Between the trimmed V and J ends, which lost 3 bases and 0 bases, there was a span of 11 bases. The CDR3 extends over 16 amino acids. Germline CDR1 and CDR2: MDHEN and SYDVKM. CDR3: CASSLWGGSTNEKLFF. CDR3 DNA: TGTGCCAGCAGTTTGTGGGGGGGTTCAACTAATGAAAAACTGTTTTTT.

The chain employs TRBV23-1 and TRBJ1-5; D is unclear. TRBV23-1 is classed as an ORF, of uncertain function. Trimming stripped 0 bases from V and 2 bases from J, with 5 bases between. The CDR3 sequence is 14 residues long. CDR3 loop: CASSQSGGNQPQHF. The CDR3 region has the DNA TGCGCCAGCAGTCAATCCGGGGGCAATCAGCCCCAGCATTTT.

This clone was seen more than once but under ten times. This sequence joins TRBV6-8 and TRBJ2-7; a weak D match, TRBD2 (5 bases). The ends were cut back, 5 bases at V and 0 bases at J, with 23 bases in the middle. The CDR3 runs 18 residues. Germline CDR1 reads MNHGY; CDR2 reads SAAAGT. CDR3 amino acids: CASSVVLGLLRSSYEQYF. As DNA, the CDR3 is TGTGCCAGCAGTGTTGTTCTAGGACTCTTACGAAGCTCCTACGAGCAGTACTTC.

This chain's CDR3 is CASRSGRVDRATNEKLFF. The CDR3 coding sequence is TGTGCCAGCAGATCCGGGAGGGTAGACAGGGCAACTAATGAAAAACTGTTTTTT. The chain employs TRBV11-3 and TRBJ1-4; TRBD1 agrees at 7 bases. The J segment lost 0 bases and the V segment lost 6 bases, leaving 13 bases of the junction unmatched. This CDR3 has 18 residues. Germline loops: CDR1 SGHNT, CDR2 YENEEA. Variable domain in full (rest from reference TRBV11-3 and TRBJ1-4): EAGVVQSPRYKIIEKKQPVAFWCNPISGHNTLYWYLQNLGQGPELLIRYENEEAVDDSQLPKDRFSAERLKGVDSTLKIQPAELGDSAVYLCASRSGRVDRATNEKLFFGSGTQLSVL.

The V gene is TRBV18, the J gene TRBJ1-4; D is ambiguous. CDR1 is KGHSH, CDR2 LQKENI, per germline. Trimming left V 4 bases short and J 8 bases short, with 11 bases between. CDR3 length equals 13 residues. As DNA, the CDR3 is TGTGCCAGCTCACGAGAGGCGGGGGAAAAACTGTTTTTT. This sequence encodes CASSREAGEKLFF.

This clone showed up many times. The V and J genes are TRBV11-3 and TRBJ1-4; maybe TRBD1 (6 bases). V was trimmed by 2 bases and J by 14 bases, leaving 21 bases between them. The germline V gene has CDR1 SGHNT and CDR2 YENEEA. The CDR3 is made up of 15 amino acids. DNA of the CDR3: TGTGCCAGCAGCTTATTAGGGGGTCGGGCCGAGTTTCTGTTTTTT. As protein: CASSLLGGRAEFLFF.

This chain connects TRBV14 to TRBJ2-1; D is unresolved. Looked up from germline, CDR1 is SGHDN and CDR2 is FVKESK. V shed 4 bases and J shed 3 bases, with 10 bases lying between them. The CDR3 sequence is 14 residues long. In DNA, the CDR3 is TGTGCCAGCAGCCCCGAGTTCCTCTACAATGAGCAGTTCTTC. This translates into CASSPEFLYNEQFF.

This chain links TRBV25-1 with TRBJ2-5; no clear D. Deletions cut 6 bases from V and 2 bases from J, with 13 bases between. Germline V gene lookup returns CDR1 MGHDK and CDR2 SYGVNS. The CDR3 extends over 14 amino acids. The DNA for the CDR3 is TGTGCCAGCAGGACATTGGACGGTCAAGAGACCCAGTACTTC. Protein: CASRTLDGQETQYF.

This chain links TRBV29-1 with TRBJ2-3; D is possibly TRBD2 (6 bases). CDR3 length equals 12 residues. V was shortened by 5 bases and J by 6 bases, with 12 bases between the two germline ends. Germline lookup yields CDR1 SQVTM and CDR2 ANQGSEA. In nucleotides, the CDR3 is TGCAGCGTTAGACCCAGCGGGGATACGCAGTATTTT. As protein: CSVRPSGDTQYF.